Listed below are T cell receptor beta chains from one sample, sequenced in a study of cytomegalovirus exposure and HLA in healthy donors. Measured with immunoSEQ multiplex PCR; TCRdb has only the in-frame clones, and not every one. Of 76,000 or so clones listed, 65% to 75% are singletons. The sequenced sample was PBMCs. These receptor sequences come from a woman in her thirties or forties in good health and CMV-seropositive. Each CDR3 is given without its conserved first and last residue. The D gene is left open where the match is weak. Only some rows state a clone size, as once, few, many or a class for expanded clones.

>NA|TRBV19|TRBD2|TRBJ2-3
ASRLAGSDTQY
>NA|TRBV6-5|TRBD1|TRBJ2-7
ASSYRQGTYEQY
>NA|TRBV7-9|NA|TRBJ2-7
ASSHNQGREQY
>NA|TRBV4-1|NA|TRBJ1-2
ASSGSSSYGYT
>NA|TRBV2|TRBD2|TRBJ2-1
ASSWLADNEQF
>NA|TRBV28|NA|TRBJ1-5
ASSSGGANSNQPQH
>once|TRBV5-1|NA|TRBJ2-7
ASSLALRESYEQY
>NA|TRBV2|TRBD1|TRBJ2-7
ASSSDRGGDEQY
>NA|TRBV6-5|NA|TRBJ2-2
ASSYSPYTGELF
>NA|TRBV7-2|TRBD2|TRBJ2-7
ASSRVAGTYEQY
>once|TRBV7-3|NA|TRBJ1-1
ASSLTGQGRNKNTEAF